This passage covers 21 T cell receptor beta chains from one sample sequenced in a study of response to subunit inactivated influenza vaccine. TCRdb redid the calling of the RT-PCR reads with MiXCR, one entry per CDR3 protein. The sample comprises 530,000 or so distinct CDR3 sequences, around 25% of which are singletons, and 1.5% to 2% rests with the top ten. Sequencing used CD4+ T cells sorted from PBMCs, obtained roughly 5 days after vaccination. Receptors originate from a man in his forties or fifties who received an inactivated influenza vaccine.

This chain links TRBV6-5 with TRBJ1-4; D not certain. Trimming removed 5 bases at V and 0 bases at J, with 10 bases between. The CDR3 contains 15 residues. Per germline, CDR1 MNHEY and CDR2 SVGAGI. Here the CDR3 DNA reads TGTGCCAGCAGTACCCGATCGGCAACTAATGAAAAACTGTTTTTT. Residues: CASSTRSATNEKLFF.

The table lists this clonotype with a few counts. The chain couples TRBV12-3 or TRBV12-4 to TRBJ2-5, with D uncertain. The CDR3 runs to 13 residues. V was clipped by 7 bases and J by 2 bases, with 11 bases between them. CDR3 coding DNA: TGTGCCAGCACCATCGCACATCAAGAGACCCAGTACTTC. It is translated as CASTIAHQETQYF.

This clonotype was observed a few times. The chain combines TRBV20-1 with TRBJ1-5; D may be TRBD1 (6 bases). Between the trimmed V and J ends, which lost 0 bases and 7 bases, there was a span of 19 bases. CDR1 and CDR2 from the germline V gene are DFQATT and SNEGSKA (reference sequence). This CDR3 comprises 16 residues. In DNA form, the CDR3 reads TGCAGTGCTAGAGATCAACGCGGGGGGGCAGGGCAGCCCCAGCATTTT. It translates to CSARDQRGGAGQPQHF.

This clonotype has more than one count but fewer than ten. The genes are TRBV10-3 and TRBJ2-1; either TRBD1 or TRBD2 may fit D (5 bases each). The CDR3 length is 13 residues. Germline values: CDR1 ENHRY, CDR2 SYGVKD. Between the trimmed V and J ends, which lost 7 bases and 0 bases, there was a span of 7 bases. CDR3 DNA: TGTGCCATCACAGGGAGCTCCTACAATGAGCAGTTCTTC. This encodes CAITGSSYNEQFF.

This rearrangement joins TRBV7-2 to TRBJ2-5; no reliable D call. This CDR3 is 14 amino acids long. V lost 5 bases to trimming and J lost 2 bases, with 12 bases between them. Germline CDR1 is SGHTA and CDR2 is FQGNSA. The CDR3 DNA reads TGTGCCAGCAGCCAGTCTCGAACACAAGAGACCCAGTACTTC. This translates into CASSQSRTQETQYF.

The rearrangement joins TRBV11-2 to TRBJ2-1; D not certain. Germline CDR1 SGHAT, CDR2 FQNNGV. Between the trimmed V and J ends, which lost 0 bases and 9 bases, there was a span of 9 bases. CDR3 length: 13 residues. The CDR3 here is CASSLDSWPEQFF. CDR3 sequence (DNA): TGTGCCAGCAGCTTAGATTCTTGGCCTGAGCAGTTCTTC.

A few counts support this clonotype. The gene calls are TRBV12-3 or TRBV12-4 and TRBJ2-3; D possibly corresponds to TRBD1 (6 bases). Between the trimmed V and J ends, which lost 5 bases and 4 bases, there was a span of 16 bases. The CDR3 sequence is 15 residues long. CDR3 residues: CASSPTLQGADTQYF. DNA of the CDR3: TGTGCCAGCAGTCCAACTCTACAGGGAGCAGATACGCAGTATTTT.

This chain links TRBV12-3 or TRBV12-4 with TRBJ2-2; perhaps TRBD1 as D (6 bases). The CDR3 length is 13 residues. With 4 bases removed from V and 5 bases from J, the gap between germline ends came to 8 bases. This CDR3 is CASSYDRTGELFF. DNA of the CDR3: TGTGCCAGCAGTTACGACAGGACCGGGGAGCTGTTTTTT.

This chain links TRBV5-6 with TRBJ2-1; D is uncertain. This CDR3 has 16 residues. Trimming took 2 bases from V and 0 from J, leaving 12 bases between them. Per germline, CDR1 SGHDT and CDR2 YYEEEE. The CDR3 coding sequence is TGTGCCAGCAGCTTATCAGTTTTGAGCTCCTACAATGAGCAGTTCTTC. It codes for CASSLSVLSSYNEQFF.

This sequence joins TRBV7-3 and TRBJ2-1; 10 bases line up with TRBD2. The CDR3 has 15 amino acids. Germline loops: CDR1 SGHTA, CDR2 FQGTGA. The V gene end was trimmed by 5 bases and the J gene end by 9 bases; junction bases not matched to a gene: 10. CDR3 loop: CASSRTTSGIGEQFF. CDR3 DNA: TGTGCCAGCAGCCGAACCACTAGCGGGATCGGTGAGCAGTTCTTC.

This rearrangement joins TRBV5-6 to TRBJ2-1; D may be TRBD1 (8 bases). CDR1 SGHDT and CDR2 YYEEEE come from the germline V gene. The CDR3 runs 14 residues. Trimming stripped 7 bases from V and 7 bases from J, with 18 bases between. CDR3 in amino acids: CASRAGQGGNEQFF. The CDR3, as DNA: TGTGCCAGCCGCGCCGGACAGGGAGGGAATGAGCAGTTCTTC.

This clonotype has just a few counts. This sequence joins TRBV4-2 and TRBJ2-7; 9 bases map to TRBD2. CDR3 length: 16 amino acids. Germline CDR1 reads LGHNA; CDR2 reads YNFKEQ. Losses at the gene ends were 4 bases for V and 3 bases for J; bases not matched to a gene: 10. CDR3 sequence: CASSPGASGASYEQYF. The CDR3 DNA sequence: TGTGCCAGCAGCCCTGGGGCTAGCGGGGCCAGCTACGAGCAGTACTTC.

The genes are TRBV5-1 and TRBJ2-5; D is unresolved. The V and J ends lost 0 bases and 1 base respectively, with 13 bases between them. CDR3 size: 16 residues. From germline, CDR1 is SGHRS and CDR2 YFSETQ. CDR3 amino acids: CASSLAPGRTQETQYF. CDR3 nucleotides: TGCGCCAGCAGCTTGGCCCCAGGAAGGACCCAAGAGACCCAGTACTTC.

The chain has TRBV7-9 and TRBJ2-1; unclear D gene. The CDR3 runs to 12 residues. Trimming left V 3 bases short and J 5 bases short, with 5 bases between. Germline CDR1 SEHNR, CDR2 FQNEAQ (reference sequence). This CDR3 is CASSLLNNEQFF. The CDR3 region has the DNA TGTGCCAGCAGCTTGCTTAACAATGAGCAGTTCTTC.

This clonotype was detected a few times. The V call is TRBV7-3, the J call TRBJ2-6; possible D gene TRBD1, 6 bases. The CDR3 runs to 19 residues. Germline-derived CDR1 and CDR2 are SGHTA and FQGTGA. Deletions cut 5 bases from V and 0 bases from J, with 20 bases between. CDR3 protein: CASSDHLQQGISGANVLTF. Here the CDR3 DNA reads TGTGCCAGCAGCGATCACCTCCAACAGGGTATCTCTGGGGCCAACGTCCTGACTTTC.

The V and J genes are TRBV5-5 and TRBJ2-2, with D perhaps TRBD1 or TRBD2 (6 bases each). The CDR3 loop spans 16 amino acids. V was pared by 4 bases and J by 0 bases, with 13 bases between. The germline CDR1 and CDR2 sequences are SGHKS and YYEKEE (reference sequence). Here the CDR3 reads CASSRGGTPNTGELFF. The DNA for the CDR3 is TGTGCCAGCAGCCGGGGCGGGACACCGAACACCGGGGAGCTGTTTTTT.

This rearrangement joins TRBV4-3 to TRBJ1-4; maybe TRBD1 (6 bases). Trimming cost V 2 bases and J 8 bases, with 15 bases left between them. CDR1 LGHNA and CDR2 YSLEER come from the germline V gene. This CDR3 has 15 residues. As DNA, the CDR3 is TGCGCCAGCAGCCAAATACAGGGACGTGGGGAAAAACTGTTTTTT. Protein: CASSQIQGRGEKLFF.

The CDR3 DNA is TGTGCCATCAGTGAGGGAGCGGGGGGCACAGATACGCAGTATTTT. Amino acids: CAISEGAGGTDTQYF. The rearrangement joins TRBV10-3 to TRBJ2-3, with 8 bases aligning to TRBD2. Germline V gives CDR1 ENHRY, CDR2 SYGVKD. J gave up 1 base and V 2 bases, and 2 bases lay outside the gene matches. This CDR3 comprises 15 residues.

The table lists this clonotype with a few counts. The chain has TRBV4-3 and TRBJ2-7; a possible D gene is TRBD1 (5 bases). Germline loops: CDR1 LGHNA, CDR2 YSLEER. The V gene lost 3 bases and the J gene lost 0 bases, with 15 bases spanning the gap. The length of the CDR3 is 16 residues. The CDR3 protein is CASSHTDSKSSYEQYF. The CDR3 region has the DNA TGCGCCAGCAGCCACACTGACAGTAAAAGCTCCTACGAGCAGTACTTC.

The sample holds one count of this clonotype. The rearrangement joins TRBV12-3 or TRBV12-4 to TRBJ1-1; D is unresolved. The V end was cut by 2 bases, the J end by 7 bases, with 8 bases between. CDR3 length equals 12 residues. As DNA, the CDR3 is TGTGCCAGCAGTTTAAGTGGGCTTGAAGCTTTCTTT. Its translation is CASSLSGLEAFF.

V usage is TRBV3-1 and J usage is TRBJ2-7; D tentatively fits TRBD1 or TRBD2 (5 bases each). This CDR3 has 13 residues. Germline CDR1 is LGHDT and CDR2 is YNNKEL (reference sequence). The V end lost 4 bases, the J end lost 6 bases, and 13 bases lay between the germline ends. The CDR3 spells CASSLGPAGEQYF. The CDR3 DNA sequence: TGTGCCAGCAGCCTGGGACCCGCCGGCGAGCAGTACTTC.